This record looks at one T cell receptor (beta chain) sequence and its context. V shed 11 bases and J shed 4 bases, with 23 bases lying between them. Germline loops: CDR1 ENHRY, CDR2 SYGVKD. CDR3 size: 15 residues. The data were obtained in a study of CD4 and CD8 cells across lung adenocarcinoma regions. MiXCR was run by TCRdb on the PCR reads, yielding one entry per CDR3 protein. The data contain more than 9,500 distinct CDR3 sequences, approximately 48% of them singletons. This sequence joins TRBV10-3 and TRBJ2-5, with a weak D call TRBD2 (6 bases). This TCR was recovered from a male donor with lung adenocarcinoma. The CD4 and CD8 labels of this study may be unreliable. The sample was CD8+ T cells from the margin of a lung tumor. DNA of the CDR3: TGTGCCGGGAGGTTCGCGGGCCGTGACCGAGAGACCCAGTACTTC. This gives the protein CAGRFAGRDRETQYF.